This T cell receptor beta chain derives from a study of blood T cell repertoires in COVID-19. Study context: PBMCs, B-cell-depleted T cells, or T cells provided the cDNA or gDNA that made up the material.

The CDR3 loop spans 16 amino acids. Trimming left V 4 bases short and J 0 bases short, with 15 bases between. In germline, CDR1 is LNHDA, CDR2 SQIVND (reference sequence). The table came from immunoSEQ multiplex PCR; TCRdb's copy has only in-frame clones and leaves some out. The sample lists some 20,000 clones, 90% occurring once. The rearrangement joins TRBV19 to TRBJ1-2; D ambiguous. Material: peripheral blood. The origin of this receptor is a man aged 70 or older with acute or convalescent COVID-19. CDR3 in DNA: TGTGCCAGTAGTAGGTATGAAGGACTGCCTAACTATGGCTACACCTTC. Encoded protein: CASSRYEGLPNYGYTF.